Sequencing of this T cell receptor beta chain was carried out in a study of cytomegalovirus exposure and HLA in healthy donors. Across the whole study: Genotyping showed roughly 76% of 398 donors falling in the Caucasian-associated ancestry cluster. Broader study findings: Generally TCR sequences proved uncommon, though certain public TCRs appeared in numerous donors. There were some V segments, including TRBV6-2 and TRBV6-3, excluded as indistinguishable. Cytomegalovirus-associated TCR beta chains were listed, numbering 150 to 200.

13 Jbeta primers and 60 Vbeta primers were used for the PCR. Using immunoSEQ multiplex PCR, the repertoire was profiled, and TCRdb retains in-frame clones only, with some absent. The data hold about 110,000 clones, with over 70% observed a single time. V dropped 4 bases and J dropped 3 bases, with 6 bases sitting between them. The CDR3 runs 11 residues. Germline assignment: CDR1 SQVTM and CDR2 ANQGSEA. As to this clone: Its antigen is unidentified.

The sample consisted of PBMCs. The TCR comes from a boy younger than 18 in good health and CMV-seronegative. This chain links TRBV29-1 with TRBJ1-2; D possibly corresponds to TRBD1 (6 bases). The CDR3 loop is CSVGQDYGYTF. CDR3 in DNA: TGCAGCGTTGGACAGGACTATGGCTACACCTTC.